This entry features one TCR beta chain sequence. This clonotype is considered medium-sized (0.01 to 0.1%). Its cognate antigen has yet to be identified. No base qualities exist here, and no much larger clone lies one base off it. Data came from an Illumina HiSeq 2500. Using fastp at Q25 and MiXCR, TCRdb reprocessed the public reads and kept productive beta chains. Each CDR3 protein gets just one entry, which takes the most common genes and DNA from the rows behind it. In this sample the table shows roughly 910 distinct CDR3 sequences, approximately 23% of which occur a single time. Over 30% of the sample is held by the ten biggest clonotypes. The data were taken from a study listed by TCRdb under 2017. Study-level background: The study used sequence and structural analyses to characterize human CD8+ TCR repertoires recognizing immunodominant viral antigens.

The germline V gene encodes CDR1 SGHTA and CDR2 FQGNSA. Compared with germline, V lacks 5 bases and J lacks 4 bases; bases without a gene match: 0. The CDR3 goes from the cysteine to the phenylalanine over 15 residues. The retained sequence is limited to the CDR3, 45 bases, with the frame set at the first base. The investigation overall reported the following: CD8+ TCR repertoires specific to different immunodominant viral antigens were reported to be distinct from each other and highly diverse.

Material for sequencing was CD8+ T cells (not recorded whether cultured). Recombination connected TRBV7-2 to TRBJ2-1, with 15 bases matching TRBD2. This clonotype originated in a male donor. This receptor carries the CDR3 CASSGTSGGYNEQFF. The nucleotides read TGTGCCAGCAGCGGGACTAGCGGGGGGTACAATGAGCAGTTCTTC.